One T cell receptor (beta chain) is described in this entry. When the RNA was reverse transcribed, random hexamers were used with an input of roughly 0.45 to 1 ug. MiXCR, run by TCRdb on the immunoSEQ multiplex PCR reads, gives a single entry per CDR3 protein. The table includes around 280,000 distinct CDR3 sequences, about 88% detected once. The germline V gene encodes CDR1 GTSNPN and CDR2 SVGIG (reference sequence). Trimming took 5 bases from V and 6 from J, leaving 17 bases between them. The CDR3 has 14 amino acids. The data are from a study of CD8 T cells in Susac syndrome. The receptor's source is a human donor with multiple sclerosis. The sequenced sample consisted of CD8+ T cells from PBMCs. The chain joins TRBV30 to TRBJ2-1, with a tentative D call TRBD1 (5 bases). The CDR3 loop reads CAWEPGSAPNEQFF. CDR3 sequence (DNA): TGTGCCTGGGAACCAGGGTCCGCTCCCAATGAGCAGTTCTTC.